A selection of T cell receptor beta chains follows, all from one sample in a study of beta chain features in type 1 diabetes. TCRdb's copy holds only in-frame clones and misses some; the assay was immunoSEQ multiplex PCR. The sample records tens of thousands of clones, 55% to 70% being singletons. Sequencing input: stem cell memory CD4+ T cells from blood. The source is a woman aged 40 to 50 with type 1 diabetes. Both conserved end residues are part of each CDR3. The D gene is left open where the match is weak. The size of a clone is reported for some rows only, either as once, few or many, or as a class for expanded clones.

TGTGCCAGCAGCTCGTACTTTTACAGGGGTGGCTACACCTTC | CASSSYFYRGGYTF | TRBJ1-2 | TRBD1 | NA | TRBV5-5
TGTGCCAGCAGCCCCGGGACACAGAACACTGAAGCTTTCTTT | CASSPGTQNTEAFF | TRBJ1-1 | NA | NA | TRBV6-5
TGTGCCAGCACCTATCCGCAGGGAACTGAAGCTTTCTTT | CASTYPQGTEAFF | TRBJ1-1 | NA | few | TRBV6-6
TGTGCCAGCAGCAGACCGACTAGCGGGGGGGCTTTGGTAAATGAGCAGTTCTTC | CASSRPTSGGALVNEQFF | TRBJ2-1 | TRBD2 | few | TRBV7-2
TGTGCCAGCAGACAGCGACAGGGTGGTCAGCCCCAGCATTTT | CASRQRQGGQPQHF | TRBJ1-5 | TRBD1 | NA | TRBV6-5
TGTGCCAGCATCATGACGGGAGGGCCTATCACCGGGGAGCTGTTTTTT | CASIMTGGPITGELFF | TRBJ2-2 | TRBD2 | NA | TRBV2
TGTGCCTGGACTCGGGCCGCGGGACGGGTCTCCGGGGAGCTGTTTTTT | CAWTRAAGRVSGELFF | TRBJ2-2 | NA | NA | TRBV30
TGTGCCAGCAGTGCTCTAGCCGGCCCGAACACTGAAGCTTTCTTT | CASSALAGPNTEAFF | TRBJ1-1 | NA | NA | TRBV28
TGTGCCAGCAGTAGAACTAGCGGGAGGTTCTTAAATACCGGGGAGCTGTTTTTT | CASSRTSGRFLNTGELFF | TRBJ2-2 | TRBD2 | NA | TRBV28
TGTGCCAGCAGCTTGGGGGGGAAAGATCAGCCCCAGCATTTT | CASSLGGKDQPQHF | TRBJ1-5 | NA | few | TRBV13
TGTGCCAGCAGTTTGGCAGGGGCCCTTCATCAGCCCCAGCATTTT | CASSLAGALHQPQHF | TRBJ1-5 | NA | NA | TRBV28
TGTGCCAGCAGTTTATTTGTCAGGGGGTCGTTTAATTCACCCCTCCACTTT | CASSLFVRGSFNSPLHF | TRBJ1-6 | TRBD1 | NA | TRBV28
TGTGCCAGCAGCCAAGATCGGGTCAGCAACTATGGCTACACCTTC | CASSQDRVSNYGYTF | TRBJ1-2 | NA | NA | TRBV4-2
TGCAGCGTTGTCGGGCGGGAAAGCTCCTACGAGCAGTACTTC | CSVVGRESSYEQYF | TRBJ2-7 | NA | NA | TRBV29-1
TGTGCCAGCAGCTCACCGGGACTAGCAGCCACCGGGGAGCTGTTTTTT | CASSSPGLAATGELFF | TRBJ2-2 | TRBD2 | NA | TRBV7-3
TGTGCCAGCTCACCGAAGATTGAGAGGGGGACCGAGCAGTACTTC | CASSPKIERGTEQYF | TRBJ2-7 | NA | NA | TRBV18
TGTGCCAGCAGCTCTCTTGCGGGGGGACAAGAGACCCAGTACTTC | CASSSLAGGQETQYF | TRBJ2-5 | TRBD2 | once | TRBV5-6
TGTGCCTGGAGTTTCGGGGGGGTCTGGACATCGGCACAGCCCCAGCATTTT | CAWSFGGVWTSAQPQHF | TRBJ1-5 | NA | once | TRBV30
TGCGCCAGCAGCTTGGCGGGGGGTAATCAGCCCCAGCATTTT | CASSLAGGNQPQHF | TRBJ1-5 | NA | NA | TRBV5-1
TGTGCCAGCAGTTTAGGAGGGGGCGCCTACAATGAGCAGTTCTTC | CASSLGGGAYNEQFF | TRBJ2-1 | NA | few | TRBV28
TGTGCCAGCAGCTTAGGCCCGGGGACCTACGAGCAGTACTTC | CASSLGPGTYEQYF | TRBJ2-7 | NA | few | TRBV7-3
TGTGCCAGCAGTTTGCCTGAAAGAGACTATGGCTACACCTTC | CASSLPERDYGYTF | TRBJ1-2 | NA | NA | TRBV28
TGCGCCAGCAGCTTGGCAAGCGGGAGAAGTTCCAATGAGCAGTTCTTC | CASSLASGRSSNEQFF | TRBJ2-1 | TRBD2 | NA | TRBV5-1
TGTGCCAGCAGCTTATATGTCGCAGATACGCAGTATTTT | CASSLYVADTQYF | TRBJ2-3 | NA | NA | TRBV7-9
TGTGCCAGCAGTCCCAGTTTCTCTGGGGCCAACGTCCTGACTTTC | CASSPSFSGANVLTF | TRBJ2-6 | NA | once | TRBV6-6
TGCGCCAGCAGCTTAGGAGGGCGGTACGAAGCTTTCTTT | CASSLGGRYEAFF | TRBJ1-1 | NA | NA | TRBV5-1
TGTGCCAGCACCTTGACTAGCGGGAGTGCCGATGAGCAGTTCTTC | CASTLTSGSADEQFF | TRBJ2-1 | TRBD2 | NA | TRBV7-2
TGCGCCAGCAGCTCCGGACAGGGGGAAAATGAAGCTTTCTTT | CASSSGQGENEAFF | TRBJ1-1 | TRBD1 | NA | TRBV5-1
TGCGCCAGCAGCCATGAAACCGGACTAGCAGCCTCCTACAATGAGCAGTTCTTC | CASSHETGLAASYNEQFF | TRBJ2-1 | TRBD2 | few | TRBV4-1
TGTGCCAGCAATCCGGGACAGGCTCCCGCCTTC | CASNPGQAPAF | TRBJ1-2 | TRBD1 | NA | TRBV6-6
TGTGCCAGCAGCGACCGGACTAGCCGTACCTACGAGCAGTACTTC | CASSDRTSRTYEQYF | TRBJ2-7 | TRBD2 | NA | TRBV2
TGTGCCAGCAGCCCGGGACAGGGGAACTATGGCTACACCTTC | CASSPGQGNYGYTF | TRBJ1-2 | TRBD1 | NA | TRBV11-1
TGTGCCAGCAGCCCCAGACTAGCTCGGGAAGAGACCCAGTACTTC | CASSPRLAREETQYF | TRBJ2-5 | TRBD2 | NA | TRBV11-2
TGTGCCAGCAGCCCTTCCCTAGGCCTACACCAAGAGACCCAGTACTTC | CASSPSLGLHQETQYF | TRBJ2-5 | NA | few | TRBV7-8
TGTGCCTGGATCTCGAGGCCTAGCGGAACTGGTACCGGGGAGCTGTTTTTT | CAWISRPSGTGTGELFF | TRBJ2-2 | TRBD2 | NA | TRBV30
TGTGCCAGCTCACTTCCCTGGACAGGGATCTATGGCTACACCTTC | CASSLPWTGIYGYTF | TRBJ1-2 | TRBD1 | NA | TRBV18
TGCGCCAGCAGCCAAGACAACAGGGCGGACACTGAAGCTTTCTTT | CASSQDNRADTEAFF | TRBJ1-1 | NA | NA | TRBV4-3
TGTGCCAGCACCCCACAGGGGGCCAACTACAATGAGCAGTTCTTC | CASTPQGANYNEQFF | TRBJ2-1 | TRBD1 | few | TRBV6-5
TGCGCCAGCAGCTTGGTACAGGGGGCCTTCACCGGGGAGCTGTTTTTT | CASSLVQGAFTGELFF | TRBJ2-2 | TRBD1 | NA | TRBV5-1
TGTGCCAGCAGTTACGGGGCTACCTCTGGAAACACCATATATTTT | CASSYGATSGNTIYF | TRBJ1-3 | NA | few | TRBV6-5
TGTGCCAGCAGCTGGGGAGGGGGGTCCTACGAGCAGTACTTC | CASSWGGGSYEQYF | TRBJ2-7 | NA | NA | TRBV7-9
TGTGCCAGCAGCGTAGATGGGGCGGGAGGCCCGACAGATACGCAGTATTTT | CASSVDGAGGPTDTQYF | TRBJ2-3 | TRBD2 | once | TRBV9
TGTGCCAGCACCTCGAGGGAGACCCAGTACTTC | CASTSRETQYF | TRBJ2-5 | NA | few | TRBV7-9
TGTGCCAGCAGCGGAGCGGTTTTCCTCACAGATACGCAGTATTTT | CASSGAVFLTDTQYF | TRBJ2-3 | NA | NA | TRBV9
TGTGCCAGCTCCCTTATAGCGGGGGTGAACACCGGGGAGCTGTTTTTT | CASSLIAGVNTGELFF | TRBJ2-2 | TRBD2 | NA | TRBV18
TGTGCCAGCAGCTGGGCGACAGGGGTGTACACAGATACGCAGTATTTT | CASSWATGVYTDTQYF | TRBJ2-3 | TRBD1 | NA | TRBV5-6
TGTGCCAGCAGCTTCTACCACGAGCAGTACTTC | CASSFYHEQYF | TRBJ2-7 | NA | NA | TRBV7-9
TGTGCCAGCAGTGAATCGGGGACACCTAATGAAAAACTGTTTTTT | CASSESGTPNEKLFF | TRBJ1-4 | NA | NA | TRBV2
TGCGCCAGCAGCCGACTAGCGGGAGTTCCCGGGGAGCTGTTTTTT | CASSRLAGVPGELFF | TRBJ2-2 | TRBD2 | NA | TRBV4-1
TGTGCCAGCAGTTACTCTTGGAGCTACGAGCAGTACTTC | CASSYSWSYEQYF | TRBJ2-7 | NA | NA | TRBV6-5
TGCGCCAGCAGACCCGGTAGTGGCACAGATACGCAGTATTTT | CASRPGSGTDTQYF | TRBJ2-3 | NA | once | TRBV5-1
TGTGCCAGCAGTTACCATGCGGGAGGGTGGGATACGCAGTATTTT | CASSYHAGGWDTQYF | TRBJ2-3 | TRBD2 | NA | TRBV6-6